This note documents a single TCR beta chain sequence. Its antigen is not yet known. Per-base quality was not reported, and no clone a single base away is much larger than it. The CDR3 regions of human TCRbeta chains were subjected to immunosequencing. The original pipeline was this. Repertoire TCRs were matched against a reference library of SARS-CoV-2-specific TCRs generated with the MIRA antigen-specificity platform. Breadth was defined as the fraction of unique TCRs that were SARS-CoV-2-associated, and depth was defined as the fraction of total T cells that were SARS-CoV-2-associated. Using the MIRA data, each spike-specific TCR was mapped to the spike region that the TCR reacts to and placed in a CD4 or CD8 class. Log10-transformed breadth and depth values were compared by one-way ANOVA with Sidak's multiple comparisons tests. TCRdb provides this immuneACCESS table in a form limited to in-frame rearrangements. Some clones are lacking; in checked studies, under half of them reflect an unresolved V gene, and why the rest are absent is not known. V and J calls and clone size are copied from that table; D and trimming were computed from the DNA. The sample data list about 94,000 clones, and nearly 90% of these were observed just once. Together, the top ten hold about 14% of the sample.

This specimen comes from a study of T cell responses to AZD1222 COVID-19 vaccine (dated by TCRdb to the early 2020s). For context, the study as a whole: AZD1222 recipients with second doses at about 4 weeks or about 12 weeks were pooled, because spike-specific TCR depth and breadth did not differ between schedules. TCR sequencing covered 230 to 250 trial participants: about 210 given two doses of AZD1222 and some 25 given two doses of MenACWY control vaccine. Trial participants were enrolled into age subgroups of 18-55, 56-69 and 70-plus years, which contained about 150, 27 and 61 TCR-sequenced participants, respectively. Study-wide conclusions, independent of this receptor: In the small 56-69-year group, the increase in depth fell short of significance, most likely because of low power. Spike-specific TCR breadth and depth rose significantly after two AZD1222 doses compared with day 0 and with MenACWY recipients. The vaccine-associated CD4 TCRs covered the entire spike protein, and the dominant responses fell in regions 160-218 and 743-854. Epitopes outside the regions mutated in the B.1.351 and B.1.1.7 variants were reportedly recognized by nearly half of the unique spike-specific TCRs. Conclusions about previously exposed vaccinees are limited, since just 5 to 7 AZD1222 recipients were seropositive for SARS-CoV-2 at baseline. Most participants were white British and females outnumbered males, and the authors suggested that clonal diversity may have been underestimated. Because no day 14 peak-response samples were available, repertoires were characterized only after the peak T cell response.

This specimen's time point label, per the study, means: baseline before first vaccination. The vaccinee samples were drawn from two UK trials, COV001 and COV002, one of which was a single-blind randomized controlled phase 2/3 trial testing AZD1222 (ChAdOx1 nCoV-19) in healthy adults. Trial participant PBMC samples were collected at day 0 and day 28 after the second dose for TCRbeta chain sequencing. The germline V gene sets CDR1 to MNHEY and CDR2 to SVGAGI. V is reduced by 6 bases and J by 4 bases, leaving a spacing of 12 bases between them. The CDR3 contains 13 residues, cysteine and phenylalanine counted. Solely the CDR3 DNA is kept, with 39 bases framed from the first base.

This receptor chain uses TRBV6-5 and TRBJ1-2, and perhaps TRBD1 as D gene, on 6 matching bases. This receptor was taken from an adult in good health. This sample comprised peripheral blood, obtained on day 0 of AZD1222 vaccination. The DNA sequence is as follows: TGTGCCAGCAGACAGGACAGATTCTATGGCTACACCTTC. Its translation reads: CASRQDRFYGYTF.